What follows are 27 T cell receptor beta chains derived from one specimen sequenced in a study of patients and donors after allogeneic stem cell transplantation. TCRdb re-derived calls from the RT-PCR reads in MiXCR, one entry per CDR3 protein. The table lists approximately 200,000 distinct CDR3 sequences, 41% of them singletons. The specimen sequenced was blood, either unsorted or a sorted T cell fraction (not recorded which). The receptors were gathered from a human donor who was either an allogeneic HSCT recipient or a stem cell or donor lymphocyte infusion donor (not recorded which). It is not recorded whose cells these are; they may come from a transplant donor.

This rearrangement joins TRBV7-9 to TRBJ2-7; 12 bases agree with TRBD2. Germline CDR1 reads SEHNR; CDR2 reads FQNEAQ (reference sequence). With V trimmed by 4 bases and J by 3 bases, 7 bases remained unmatched. The length of the CDR3 is 16 residues. In DNA form, the CDR3 reads TGTGCCAGCAGCTCTCCGACTAGCGGGAGCCTCTACGAGCAGTACTTC. This translates into CASSSPTSGSLYEQYF.

The V gene is TRBV29-1, the J gene TRBJ2-1; a weak D match, TRBD2 (5 bases). With 3 bases removed from V and 7 bases from J, the gap between germline ends came to 10 bases. Per germline, CDR1 SQVTM and CDR2 ANQGSEA. The CDR3 is 12 amino acids. The CDR3 nucleotides are TGCAGCGTTGAGGACTTCGGGAATGAGCAGTTCTTC. Protein product: CSVEDFGNEQFF.

This clonotype was found a few times. The genes are TRBV12-3 or TRBV12-4 and TRBJ1-3; unclear D gene. The CDR3 length is 14 residues. Trimming stripped 8 bases from V and 4 bases from J, with 15 bases between. In nucleotides, the CDR3 is TGTGCCAGCGCCCTTGTCCCCACGGGAAACACCATATATTTT. It is translated as CASALVPTGNTIYF.

The table lists this clonotype with a few counts. The genes are TRBV14 and TRBJ2-3; tentatively, D is TRBD1 or TRBD2 (5 bases each). Germline V CDR1 and CDR2: SGHDN, FVKESK. Trimming removed 1 base from V and 0 bases from J, with 11 bases in between. The CDR3 has 16 residues. The CDR3: CASSQGGFFSTDTQYF. As DNA, the CDR3 is TGTGCCAGCAGCCAAGGGGGGTTTTTCAGCACAGATACGCAGTATTTT.

The V and J genes are TRBV7-2 and TRBJ1-5, with D perhaps matching TRBD1 (6 bases). Per germline, CDR1 SGHTA and CDR2 FQGNSA. This CDR3 has 14 amino acids. V lost 3 bases and J lost 7, with 13 bases in between. In DNA, the CDR3 is TGTGCCAGCAGCTTTACAGGGATGGACCAGCCCCAGCATTTT. Translated: CASSFTGMDQPQHF.

This clonotype came up a few times. The rearrangement links TRBV3-1 to TRBJ2-4; possible D gene TRBD2, 7 bases. The germline V and J ends were trimmed by 0 bases and 3 bases, with 15 bases remaining between them. CDR1 LGHDT and CDR2 YNNKEL come from the germline V gene (reference sequence). The CDR3 is made up of 17 amino acids. The CDR3, as DNA: TGTGCCAGCAGCCAAGAAGGGGGAGGGCCTGGCAAAAACATTCAGTACTTC. Amino acids: CASSQEGGGPGKNIQYF.

This rearrangement joins TRBV7-6 to TRBJ2-7; D might be TRBD2 (6 bases). The CDR3 is 14 residues long. V was trimmed by 3 bases and J by 2 bases, leaving 11 bases between them. From germline, CDR1 is SGHVS and CDR2 FNYEAQ. The CDR3 sequence: CASSLGTSTYEQYF. CDR3 in DNA: TGTGCCAGCAGCTTGGGGACTTCAACCTACGAGCAGTACTTC.

This clonotype has just a few counts. The chain carries TRBV7-3 and TRBJ1-2; tentative D call: TRBD1 (5 bases). This CDR3 contains 13 residues. V was clipped by 2 bases and J by 6 bases, with 10 bases between them. Germline-derived CDR1 and CDR2 are SGHTA and FQGTGA. The CDR3 here is CASSLRRGHGYTF. The CDR3 DNA sequence: TGTGCCAGCAGCTTACGTCGGGGCCATGGCTACACCTTC.

The CDR3 loop is CATSRDPGQGTNTEAFF. The DNA of the CDR3 is TGTGCCACCAGCAGAGACCCGGGACAGGGGACGAACACTGAAGCTTTCTTT. The chain carries TRBV15 and TRBJ1-1; 10 positions match TRBD1. The CDR3 totals 17 residues. In germline, CDR1 is LNHNV, CDR2 YYDKDF (reference sequence). V shed 0 bases, J shed 1 base, and the junction held 5 bases outside the gene matches. Supplemented by reference TRBV15 and TRBJ1-1, the full variable domain reads DAMVIQNPRYQVTQFGKPVTLSCSQTLNHNVMYWYQQKSSQAPKLLFHYYDKDFNNEADTPDNFQSRRPNTSFCFLDIRSPGLGDTAMYLCATSRDPGQGTNTEAFFGQGTRLTVV.

This clonotype was observed a few times. The V call is TRBV6-6, the J call TRBJ1-5, with TRBD1 matching 7 bases. The CDR3 has 15 amino acids. Germline CDR1 MNHNY, CDR2 SVGAGI (reference sequence). J gave up 10 bases and V 5 bases, and 14 bases lay outside the gene matches. CDR3: CASSPPGQPTHPQHF. In nucleotides, the CDR3 is TGTGCCAGCAGTCCACCGGGACAGCCGACGCACCCCCAGCATTTT.

The chain uses TRBV19 and TRBJ2-1; TRBD2 matches at 10 bases. V was clipped by 4 bases and J by 9 bases; unmatched bases: 9. This CDR3 contains 15 residues. The germline gives CDR1 LNHDA, CDR2 SQIVND (reference sequence). This CDR3 is CASSTSGRGHGEQFF. CDR3 in DNA: TGTGCCAGTAGTACTAGCGGGAGAGGACACGGTGAGCAGTTCTTC.

The chain couples TRBV12-3 or TRBV12-4 to TRBJ2-3; D ambiguous. V was clipped by 9 bases and J by 5 bases, with 27 bases between them. The CDR3 contains 17 residues. The CDR3 DNA reads TGTGCCAGTAACGAATTTGGGCGGATGACACTGCTAGATACGCAGTATTTT. Translation: CASNEFGRMTLLDTQYF.

The V call is TRBV11-2, the J call TRBJ2-2, with 15 bases identical to TRBD2. Germline CDR1 is SGHAT and CDR2 is FQNNGV. The CDR3 is 16 residues long. After removal of 5 bases from V and 7 bases from J, the junction contained 5 bases not matched to a gene. CDR3 DNA: TGTGCCAGCAGCCCGGGGACTAGCGGGAGGATCGGGGAGCTGTTTTTT. It encodes CASSPGTSGRIGELFF.

This chain joins TRBV29-1 and TRBJ1-2; D is ambiguous. Looked up from germline, CDR1 is SQVTM and CDR2 is ANQGSEA. The CDR3 contains 14 residues. V was cut by 7 bases and J by 0 bases, with 15 bases left in between. The CDR3 DNA sequence: TGCAGCGCCCCGCTTCTGTCGGCTAACTATGGCTACACCTTC. Encoded protein: CSAPLLSANYGYTF.

The chain carries TRBV12-3 or TRBV12-4 and TRBJ1-5; D remains ambiguous. The CDR3 runs 16 residues. The V end lost 2 bases, the J end lost 0 bases, and 11 bases lay between the germline ends. The CDR3 sequence is CASSLMALRSNQPQHF. In DNA form, the CDR3 reads TGTGCCAGCAGTTTAATGGCACTCCGTAGCAATCAGCCCCAGCATTTT.

This clonotype was seen a few times. The genes are TRBV4-3 and TRBJ1-5, with no clear D. CDR1 LGHNA and CDR2 YSLEER come from the germline V gene. The CDR3 covers 14 residues. V lost 1 base and J 5 bases, leaving 9 bases between the germline ends. DNA of the CDR3: TGCGCCAGCAGCCAAGTGACGGCCGATCAGCCCCAGCATTTT. Protein product: CASSQVTADQPQHF.

A few counts support this clonotype. This chain connects TRBV6-6 to TRBJ2-7; TRBD1 matches 7 bases. V shed 5 bases and J 1 base; nucleotides not matched to a gene: 8. The germline CDR1 and CDR2 sequences are MNHNY and SVGAGI (reference sequence). The CDR3 runs 15 residues. The CDR3: CASSGPGQLSYEQYF. The CDR3, as DNA: TGTGCCAGCAGTGGTCCGGGACAGTTGTCCTACGAGCAGTACTTC.

The chain combines TRBV19 with TRBJ1-1; D gene uncertain. V lost 8 bases and J 1 base, leaving 8 bases between the germline ends. Germline values: CDR1 LNHDA, CDR2 SQIVND (reference sequence). This CDR3 is 12 amino acids long. CDR3 coding DNA: TGTGCCAGTCAGGCTTGGAACACTGAAGCTTTCTTT. It is translated as CASQAWNTEAFF.

This clonotype has only a few counts. The gene calls are TRBV5-1 and TRBJ1-2; D might be TRBD1 (5 bases). V was pared by 4 bases and J by 0 bases, with 13 bases between. This CDR3 contains 15 residues. Germline V gene sequence: CDR1 SGHRS, CDR2 YFSETQ. The CDR3 here is CASSPGTLANYGYTF. The CDR3 region has the DNA TGCGCCAGCAGCCCCGGGACGCTAGCTAACTATGGCTACACCTTC.

This clonotype has only a few counts. The chain recombines TRBV5-6 with TRBJ1-2, with D unresolved. The CDR3 sequence is 16 residues long. Germline loops: CDR1 SGHDT, CDR2 YYEEEE. Trimming stripped 2 bases from V and 3 bases from J, with 17 bases between. The CDR3 reads CASSFPGKIGDYGYTF. The CDR3 DNA is TGTGCCAGCAGCTTCCCGGGAAAAATCGGCGACTATGGCTACACCTTC.

This chain uses TRBV15 with TRBJ2-5; TRBD1 agrees at 8 bases. The CDR3 is made up of 15 amino acids. V trimming: 3 bases; J trimming: 4 bases; junction bases outside the gene matches: 7. The V gene's germline CDR1 is LNHNV and CDR2 YYDKDF (reference sequence). CDR3 coding DNA: TGTGCCACCAGCAGCTACAGGGGGTCAGCAGAGACCCAGTACTTC. Residues: CATSSYRGSAETQYF. The entire variable domain, with the rest obtained from reference TRBV15 and TRBJ2-5, is as follows: DAMVIQNPRYQVTQFGKPVTLSCSQTLNHNVMYWYQQKSSQAPKLLFHYYDKDFNNEADTPDNFQSRRPNTSFCFLDIRSPGLGDTAMYLCATSSYRGSAETQYFGPGTRLLVL.

J is TRBJ1-1 and V is TRBV7-9; D unclear. Germline assignment: CDR1 SEHNR and CDR2 FQNEAQ (reference sequence). The V end was cut by 0 bases, the J end by 4 bases, with 12 bases between. The CDR3 length is 15 residues. The CDR3 loop is CASSLALLGSTEAFF. The CDR3 nucleotides read TGTGCCAGCAGCTTAGCGCTCCTAGGAAGCACTGAAGCTTTCTTT.

The gene calls are TRBV25-1 and TRBJ1-2; D gene uncertain. The ends were cut back, 3 bases at V and 8 bases at J, with 19 bases in the middle. This CDR3 is 15 amino acids long. Germline lookup yields CDR1 MGHDK and CDR2 SYGVNS. The CDR3 DNA reads as TGTGCCAGCAGTGACCTATCACTTACACGGAAGGGCTACACCTTC. Protein sequence: CASSDLSLTRKGYTF.

The chain combines TRBV27 with TRBJ1-2; 7 bases agree with TRBD1. Per germline, CDR1 MNHEY and CDR2 SMNVEV (reference sequence). The CDR3 loop spans 14 amino acids. Germline trimming cut 6 bases from V and 4 bases from J; bases unmatched to any gene: 8. The CDR3 reads CASRATGTPYGYTF. The CDR3 DNA is TGTGCCAGCAGGGCGACAGGGACGCCCTATGGCTACACCTTC.

This clonotype was detected a few times. The CDR3 bases are TGCAGTGCTAGAGATTTGGCTAGCGGTCTCTTCGGATGGGGTCACACAGATACGCAGTATTTT. It codes for CSARDLASGLFGWGHTDTQYF. The rearrangement uses TRBV20-1 and TRBJ2-3, with TRBD2 identical over 7 bases. The CDR3 contains 21 residues. V dropped 0 bases and J dropped 2; count of bases not matched to a gene: 23. The germline gives CDR1 DFQATT, CDR2 SNEGSKA (reference sequence).

The V call is TRBV27, the J call TRBJ1-2; D call uncertain. This CDR3 has 13 residues. Germline V lookup: CDR1 MNHEY, CDR2 SMNVEV (reference sequence). V was pared by 3 bases and J by 8 bases, with 13 bases between. Written as DNA, the CDR3 is TGTGCCAGCAGTTTTACAGTCGCCTCGGGCTACACCTTC. Translating it yields CASSFTVASGYTF.

The chain employs TRBV6-4 and TRBJ2-1, with D unclear. Between the trimmed V and J ends, which lost 8 bases and 6 bases, there was a span of 8 bases. Germline assignment: CDR1 MRHNA and CDR2 SNTAGT. CDR3 length: 11 amino acids. DNA of the CDR3: TGTGCCAGCCGGGCGATCAATGAGCAGTTCTTC. Protein: CASRAINEQFF.